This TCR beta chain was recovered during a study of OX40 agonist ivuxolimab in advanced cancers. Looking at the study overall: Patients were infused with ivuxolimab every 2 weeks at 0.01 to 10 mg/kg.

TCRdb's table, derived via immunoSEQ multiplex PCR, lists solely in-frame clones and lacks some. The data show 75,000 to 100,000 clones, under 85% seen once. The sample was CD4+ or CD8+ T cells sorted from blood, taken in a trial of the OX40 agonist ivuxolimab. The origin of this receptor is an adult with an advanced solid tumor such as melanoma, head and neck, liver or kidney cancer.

Here the CDR3 DNA reads TGTGCCAGCAGTTACTCCAGGGGCGGCTATGGCTACACCTTC. The encoded protein is CASSYSRGGYGYTF. The V and J genes are TRBV6-6 and TRBJ1-2, with D tentatively TRBD1 (6 bases). With 0 bases removed from V and 4 bases from J, the gap between germline ends came to 9 bases. Germline V gene lookup returns CDR1 MNHNY and CDR2 SVGAGI (reference sequence). There are 14 residues in the CDR3.